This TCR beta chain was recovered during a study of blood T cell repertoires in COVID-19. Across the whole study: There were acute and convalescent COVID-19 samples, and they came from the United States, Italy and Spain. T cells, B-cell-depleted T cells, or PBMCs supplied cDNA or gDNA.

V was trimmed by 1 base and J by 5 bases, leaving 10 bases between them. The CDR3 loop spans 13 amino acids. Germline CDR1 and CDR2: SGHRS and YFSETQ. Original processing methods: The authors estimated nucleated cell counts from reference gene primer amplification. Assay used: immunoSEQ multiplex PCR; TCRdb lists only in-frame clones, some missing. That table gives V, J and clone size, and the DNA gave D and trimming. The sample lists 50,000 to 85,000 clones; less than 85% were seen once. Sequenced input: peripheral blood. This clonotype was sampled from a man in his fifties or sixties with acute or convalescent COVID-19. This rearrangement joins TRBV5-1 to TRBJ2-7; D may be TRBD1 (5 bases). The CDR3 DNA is TGCGCCAGCAGCTTGCAGGGTGCCAACGAGCAGTACTTC. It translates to CASSLQGANEQYF.